The 28 T cell receptor beta chains reported below all come from one sample, sequenced in a study of T cell changes during pregnancy in multiple sclerosis. Measured with immunoSEQ multiplex PCR; TCRdb has only the in-frame clones, and not every one. This sample yields approximately 30,000 clones, of which around nine tenths are seen a single time; approximately 0.55% belongs to the top ten. The material was CD4+ T cells from peripheral blood mononuclear cells, obtained in the first trimester of pregnancy. The source of these receptors is a female donor in good health, enrolled as a control in a pregnancy study.

The chain uses TRBV19 and TRBJ2-3; tentatively, D is TRBD1 (6 bases). V was clipped by 0 bases and J by 4 bases, with 29 bases between them. The V gene's germline CDR1 is LNHDA and CDR2 SQIVND (reference sequence). CDR3 length: 21 residues. The CDR3: CASSIDLPGHWTDPDSDTQYF. The DNA for the CDR3 is TGTGCCAGTAGTATAGACCTCCCCGGACATTGGACAGATCCCGATTCAGATACGCAGTATTTT.

The chain employs TRBV29-1 and TRBJ1-1, with 10 bases identical to TRBD1. Trimming removed 4 bases from V and 4 bases from J; junction bases left unmatched: 0. Germline loops: CDR1 SQVTM, CDR2 ANQGSEA. The CDR3 covers 12 residues. The CDR3 DNA reads as TGCAGCGTTGGGACAGGGGGCACTGAAGCTTTCTTT. Protein sequence: CSVGTGGTEAFF.

This clone has only one observation. The V call is TRBV28, the J call TRBJ2-7; 8 nucleotides match TRBD2. The J segment lost 0 bases and the V segment lost 4 bases, leaving 8 bases of the junction unmatched. The CDR3 covers 16 residues. Germline loops: CDR1 MDHEN, CDR2 SYDVKM. In DNA, the CDR3 is TGTGCCAGCAGTTCCAGCGGGGGTAAGAGCTCCTACGAGCAGTACTTC. It specifies CASSSSGGKSSYEQYF.

V is TRBV10-3 and J is TRBJ2-7, with 10 bases identical to TRBD1. This CDR3 region has 17 residues. Unmatched junction bases numbered 9, after V lost 2 bases and J lost 2 bases. Looked up from germline, CDR1 is ENHRY and CDR2 is SYGVKD. In nucleotides, the CDR3 is TGTGCCATCAGTGAGACTTATACGGACAGGGGGACCTACGAGCAGTACTTC. It yields the protein CAISETYTDRGTYEQYF.

This sequence joins TRBV5-4 and TRBJ2-3; D gene ambiguous. This CDR3 contains 15 residues. Germline assignment: CDR1 SGHNT and CDR2 YYREEE (reference sequence). V was pared by 7 bases and J by 0 bases, with 15 bases between. The CDR3 DNA reads TGTGCCAGCCGAAGGCAGGCCAGTAGCACAGATACGCAGTATTTT. Translation: CASRRQASSTDTQYF.

This rearrangement joins TRBV5-1 to TRBJ1-5; 7 bases are shared with TRBD1. J gave up 2 bases and V 6 bases, and 8 bases lay outside the gene matches. The CDR3 spans 15 residues. CDR1 and CDR2 (germline): SGHRS, YFSETQ. CDR3 amino acids: CASNGRQGGNQPQHF. In DNA form, the CDR3 reads TGCGCCAGCAATGGGAGACAGGGAGGCAATCAGCCCCAGCATTTT. Complete variable domain (other parts from reference TRBV5-1 and TRBJ1-5): KAGVTQTPRYLIKTRGQQVTLSCSPISGHRSVSWYQQTPGQGLQFLFEYFSETQRNKGNFPGRFSGRQFSNSRSEMNVSTLELGDSALYLCASNGRQGGNQPQHFGDGTRLSIL.

The chain combines TRBV6-5 with TRBJ2-7, with 10 bases identical to TRBD2. Trimming cost V 2 bases and J 2 bases; bases outside gene matches: 3. Germline lookup yields CDR1 MNHEY and CDR2 SVGAGI. This CDR3 is built from 15 residues. The CDR3 sequence is CASSYLGLAAYEQYF. The DNA for the CDR3 is TGTGCCAGCAGTTACCTCGGACTAGCGGCCTACGAGCAGTACTTC.

J is TRBJ2-1 and V is TRBV5-6, with a possible D match to TRBD1 (6 bases). CDR3 size: 13 residues. The germline gives CDR1 SGHDT, CDR2 YYEEEE. Trimming stripped 1 base from V and 12 bases from J, with 14 bases between. The CDR3 sequence: CASSLSTGIGQFF. The CDR3 DNA reads TGTGCCAGCAGCTTGTCAACAGGGATTGGGCAGTTCTTC.

The rearrangement uses TRBV7-9 and TRBJ2-1, with 16 bases matching TRBD2. Unmatched junction bases numbered 12, after V lost 4 bases and J lost 9 bases. Germline loops: CDR1 SEHNR, CDR2 FQNEAQ (reference sequence). This CDR3 is 18 amino acids long. CDR3 loop: CASSYLTGTSGGAGEQFF. In nucleotides, the CDR3 is TGTGCCAGCAGCTACTTAACCGGGACTAGCGGGGGGGCTGGTGAGCAGTTCTTC.

The J gene is TRBJ2-6, the V gene TRBV5-1; a possible D gene is TRBD2 (6 bases). Germline values: CDR1 SGHRS, CDR2 YFSETQ. The V end lost 4 bases, the J end lost 0 bases, and 8 bases lay between the germline ends. There are 15 residues in the CDR3. This CDR3 reads CASSVAVSGANVLTF. The CDR3 DNA is TGCGCCAGCAGCGTAGCGGTCTCTGGGGCCAACGTCCTGACTTTC.

V gene TRBV19 combines with J gene TRBJ1-5; 8 bases agree with TRBD1. Losses at the gene ends were 5 bases for V and 7 bases for J; bases not matched to a gene: 16. The CDR3 runs to 17 residues. Germline V gives CDR1 LNHDA, CDR2 SQIVND (reference sequence). In nucleotides, the CDR3 is TGTGCCAGTAGTGCCCTCTCGGACAGGGTCCGTGGGCAGCCCCAGCATTTT. This translates into CASSALSDRVRGQPQHF.

This clone came up a few times. The chain couples TRBV9 to TRBJ2-2, with 10 bases identical to TRBD2. Germline V lookup: CDR1 SGDLS, CDR2 YYNGEE. The J segment lost 7 bases and the V segment lost 0 bases, leaving 12 bases of the junction unmatched. There are 18 residues in the CDR3. In DNA, the CDR3 is TGTGCCAGCAGCGTAGGCCCGTCTAGCGGGAGAGGAGGCGGGGAGCTGTTTTTT. Its protein product is CASSVGPSSGRGGGELFF.

The chain joins TRBV10-1 to TRBJ2-1; 9 bases are shared with TRBD2. The germline V gene has CDR1 WNHNN and CDR2 SYGVQD (reference sequence). The CDR3 runs 15 residues. J lost 7 bases, V lost 5 bases, and 9 bases had no gene match. Here the CDR3 reads CASSTGTSLWNEQFF. The CDR3 nucleotides read TGCGCCAGCAGTACCGGGACTAGCCTTTGGAATGAGCAGTTCTTC.

There are a few counts of this clone. The V gene is TRBV6-1, the J gene TRBJ2-7, with 8 bases that match TRBD1. CDR1 is MNHNS and CDR2 is SASEGT in the germline V gene. The CDR3 covers 15 residues. The junction had 9 bases not matched to a gene; V was cut back by 6 bases and J by 2 bases. DNA for the CDR3: TGTGCCAGCAGAGCCGACCAGGGGGCGACCTACGAGCAGTACTTC. This gives the protein CASRADQGATYEQYF.

J is TRBJ1-6 and V is TRBV9, with D uncertain. From germline, CDR1 is SGDLS and CDR2 YYNGEE. There are 14 residues in the CDR3. V lost 0 bases and J 8 bases, leaving 9 bases between the germline ends. The DNA of the CDR3 is TGTGCCAGCAGCGTAGGAGAACTCTATTCACCCCTCCACTTT. This translates into CASSVGELYSPLHF.

V gene TRBV28 combines with J gene TRBJ1-1, with D possibly matching TRBD1 (6 bases). The ends were cut back, 6 bases at V and 3 bases at J, with 23 bases in the middle. CDR3 length equals 17 residues. CDR1 is MDHEN, CDR2 SYDVKM, per germline. CDR3 amino acids: CASRVNGLWDTYTEAFF. CDR3 sequence (DNA): TGTGCCAGCAGAGTAAATGGGCTATGGGACACCTACACTGAAGCTTTCTTT.

The J gene is TRBJ2-3, the V gene TRBV14; tentatively, D is TRBD2 (7 bases). The ends were cut back, 0 bases at V and 5 bases at J, with 15 bases in the middle. CDR3 length: 16 amino acids. The germline gives CDR1 SGHDN, CDR2 FVKESK. The CDR3 DNA sequence: TGTGCCAGCAGCCAAGATCCTCCGGGGGGCGGAGATACGCAGTATTTT. Its protein is CASSQDPPGGGDTQYF.

This clone was recorded only once. V usage is TRBV7-9 and J usage is TRBJ2-3; D is possibly TRBD2 (5 bases). Trimming removed 1 base from V and 8 bases from J, with 7 bases in between. Per germline, CDR1 SEHNR and CDR2 FQNEAQ (reference sequence). This CDR3 has 12 amino acids. The CDR3 here is CASSLDAGTQYF. Written as DNA, the CDR3 is TGTGCCAGCAGCTTAGATGCGGGTACGCAGTATTTT.

The chain is built from TRBV19 and TRBJ2-7, with D tentatively TRBD2 (6 bases). In germline, CDR1 is LNHDA, CDR2 SQIVND (reference sequence). V shed 4 bases and J shed 5 bases, with 15 bases lying between them. CDR3 length: 14 residues. This chain's CDR3 is CASSRGAGSDEQYF. CDR3 coding DNA: TGTGCCAGTAGTAGAGGCGCGGGAAGCGACGAGCAGTACTTC. The full variable domain, in which reference TRBV19 and TRBJ2-7 provide the parts outside the CDR3, is DGGITQSPKYLFRKEGQNVTLSCEQNLNHDAMYWYRQDPGQGLRLIYYSQIVNDFQKGDIAEGYSVSREKKESFPLTVTSAQKNPTAFYLCASSRGAGSDEQYFGPGTRLTVT.

V is TRBV28 and J is TRBJ2-1, with TRBD1 matching over 9 bases. The CDR3 length is 16 residues. Trimming cost V 5 bases and J 5 bases; bases outside gene matches: 10. Germline CDR1 reads MDHEN; CDR2 reads SYDVKM. Here the CDR3 DNA reads TGTGCCAGCAGTCGGACCGGGACAGGGTTTGACAATGAGCAGTTCTTC. This sequence encodes CASSRTGTGFDNEQFF.

The J gene is TRBJ2-7, the V gene TRBV10-3; TRBD1 aligns across 7 bases. Germline CDR1 is ENHRY and CDR2 is SYGVKD. J lost 3 bases, V lost 10 bases, and 12 bases had no gene match. The CDR3 consists of 14 residues. CDR3 sequence: CATRDSGKNYEQYF. Written as DNA, the CDR3 is TGTGCCACCCGGGACAGCGGTAAAAACTACGAGCAGTACTTC.

The V call is TRBV4-1, the J call TRBJ2-5, with unresolved D. This CDR3 spans 13 amino acids. V lost 2 bases and J 2 bases, leaving 6 bases between the germline ends. Germline CDR1 MGHRA, CDR2 YSYEKL. Here the CDR3 DNA reads TGCGCCAGCAGCCAATGGCGGCAAGAGACCCAGTACTTC. It is translated as CASSQWRQETQYF.

This chain links TRBV6-1 with TRBJ1-1; TRBD1 is a possible D gene (6 bases). CDR1 and CDR2 (germline): MNHNS, SASEGT. This CDR3 comprises 14 residues. V lost 4 bases, J lost 3 bases, and 12 bases lay in between. CDR3 sequence: CASSATGSDTEAFF. CDR3 in DNA: TGTGCCAGCAGTGCGACAGGTTCGGACACTGAAGCTTTCTTT.

V gene TRBV30 combines with J gene TRBJ1-4, with D uncertain. V was cut by 5 bases and J by 7 bases, with 8 bases left in between. The CDR3 covers 11 residues. The germline CDR1 and CDR2 sequences are GTSNPN and SVGIG (reference sequence). DNA for the CDR3: TGTGCCTGGGGGCGGGCTGAAAAACTGTTTTTT. This gives the protein CAWGRAEKLFF.

CDR3 DNA: TGTGCCAGCAGCACTAGCGGGGGGGCAGATACGCAGTATTTT. This encodes CASSTSGGADTQYF. V and J are TRBV5-4 and TRBJ2-3; TRBD2 aligns across 13 bases. The CDR3 extends over 14 amino acids. V shed 4 bases and J 4 bases; nucleotides not matched to a gene: 0. Germline V CDR1 and CDR2: SGHNT, YYREEE (reference sequence).

This sequence joins TRBV9 and TRBJ1-1; the D gene is possibly TRBD1 (6 bases). Germline V CDR1 and CDR2: SGDLS, YYNGEE. This CDR3 has 15 residues. V dropped 0 bases and J dropped 3 bases, with 12 bases sitting between them. The CDR3 loop is CASSVVGGGDTEAFF. The CDR3, as DNA: TGTGCCAGCAGCGTAGTAGGGGGTGGAGACACTGAAGCTTTCTTT.

The chain uses TRBV10-3 and TRBJ2-7; 7 bases line up with TRBD2. Germline V gene sequence: CDR1 ENHRY, CDR2 SYGVKD. The V and J ends lost 4 bases and 5 bases, in that order; junction bases with no gene match: 5. The CDR3 has 13 amino acids. DNA for the CDR3: TGTGCCATCAGTGGACTAGCAGGAAACGAGCAGTACTTC. Translation: CAISGLAGNEQYF.

The chain combines TRBV9 with TRBJ2-5; TRBD2 aligns across 8 bases. CDR1 is SGDLS, CDR2 YYNGEE, per germline. The V and J ends lost 0 bases and 2 bases, in that order; junction bases with no gene match: 6. The CDR3 spans 16 residues. The chain's CDR3 is CASSVVGTSSQETQYF. CDR3 in DNA: TGTGCCAGCAGCGTAGTGGGGACTAGTTCTCAAGAGACCCAGTACTTC. Using reference TRBV9 and TRBJ2-5 for the parts outside the CDR3, the full variable domain is DSGVTQTPKHLITATGQRVTLRCSPRSGDLSVYWYQQSLDQGLQFLIQYYNGEERAKGNILERFSAQQFPDLHSELNLSSLELGDSALYFCASSVVGTSSQETQYFGPGTRLLVL.